These 6 T cell receptor beta chains were sequenced from one sample in a study of blood T cell repertoires in COVID-19. Assay: immunoSEQ multiplex PCR; the TCRdb copy retains only in-frame clones and omits some. The sample contains over 75,000 clones, 80% of which appear only once. The material sequenced was peripheral blood. The receptors come from a human donor in a cohort sampled during active COVID-19.

The chain carries TRBV28 and TRBJ1-1, with 8 bases matching TRBD1. V lost 6 bases to trimming and J lost 6 bases; unmatched junction nucleotides: 6. The CDR3 is made up of 13 amino acids. CDR1 is MDHEN, CDR2 SYDVKM, per germline. CDR3 nucleotide sequence: TGTGCCAGCAGATCCAGGGGGCGTTCTGAAGCTTTCTTT. Protein sequence: CASRSRGRSEAFF.

This sequence joins TRBV2 and TRBJ1-3, with TRBD1 as a possible D gene (6 bases). Trimming shortened V by 7 bases and J by 4 bases, and 20 bases separated the two germline ends. There are 16 residues in the CDR3. Germline V CDR1 and CDR2: SNHLY, FYNNEI. The CDR3 sequence: CASKAQGLSSGNTIYF. The CDR3 DNA reads as TGTGCCAGCAAAGCGCAGGGGCTGTCCTCCGGAAACACCATATATTTT.

The rearrangement links TRBV7-8 to TRBJ2-7; D ambiguous. Germline-derived CDR1 and CDR2 are SGHVS and FQNEAQ. The CDR3 loop spans 13 amino acids. V was shortened by 3 bases and J by 3 bases, with 9 bases between the two germline ends. The CDR3 spells CASSLNSLYEQYF. CDR3 sequence (DNA): TGTGCCAGCAGCTTGAACAGCCTCTACGAGCAGTACTTC. Full variable domain (remainder filled in from reference TRBV7-8 and TRBJ2-7): GAGVSQSPRYKVAKRGQDVALRCDPISGHVSLFWYQQALGQGPEFLTYFQNEAQLDKSGLPSDRFFAERPEGSVSTLKIQRTQQEDSAVYLCASSLNSLYEQYFGPGTRLTVT.

V usage is TRBV29-1 and J usage is TRBJ2-7; D not certain. CDR3 size: 11 residues. Germline CDR1 and CDR2: SQVTM and ANQGSEA. V lost 5 bases to trimming and J lost 7 bases, with 12 bases between them. The CDR3 DNA reads as TGCAGCGTTACTGACCGGAGAGAGCAGTACTTC. This translates into CSVTDRREQYF.

CDR3 loop: CASSQGPEVYGYTF. The CDR3 DNA follows: TGCGCCAGCAGCCAAGGACCGGAGGTCTATGGCTACACCTTC. The chain employs TRBV4-1 and TRBJ1-2; D uncertain. The germline gives CDR1 MGHRA, CDR2 YSYEKL. Trimming shortened V by 1 base and J by 4 bases, and 10 bases separated the two germline ends. This CDR3 has 14 residues.

This clone was detected only once. The genes are TRBV27 and TRBJ1-5; 11 nucleotides align to TRBD1. Germline assignment: CDR1 MNHEY and CDR2 SMNVEV (reference sequence). The length of the CDR3 is 19 residues. V lost 6 bases, J lost 7 bases, and 20 bases stayed unmatched. The chain's CDR3 is CASRSLSGTGGRFGQPQHF. Written as DNA, the CDR3 is TGTGCCAGCAGATCCCTGTCCGGGACAGGGGGTCGATTCGGGCAGCCCCAGCATTTT.